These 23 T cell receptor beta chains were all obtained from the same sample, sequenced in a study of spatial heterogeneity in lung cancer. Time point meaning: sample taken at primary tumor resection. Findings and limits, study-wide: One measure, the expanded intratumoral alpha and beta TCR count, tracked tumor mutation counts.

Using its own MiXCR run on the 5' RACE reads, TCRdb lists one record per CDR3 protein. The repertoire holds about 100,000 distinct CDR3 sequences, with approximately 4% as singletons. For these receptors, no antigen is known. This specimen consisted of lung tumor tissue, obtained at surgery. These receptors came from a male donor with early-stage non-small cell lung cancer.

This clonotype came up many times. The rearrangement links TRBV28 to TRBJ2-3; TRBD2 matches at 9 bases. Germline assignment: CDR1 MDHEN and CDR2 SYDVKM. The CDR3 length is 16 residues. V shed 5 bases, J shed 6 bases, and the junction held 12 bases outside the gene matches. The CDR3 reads CASSAPGLALRDTQYF. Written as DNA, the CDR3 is TGTGCCAGCAGTGCCCCGGGACTAGCCCTCCGGGATACGCAGTATTTT. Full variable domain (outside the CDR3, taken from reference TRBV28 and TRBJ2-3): DVKVTQSSRYLVKRTGEKVFLECVQDMDHENMFWYRQDPGLGLRLIYFSYDVKMKEKGDIPEGYSVSREKKERFSLILESASTNQTSMYLCASSAPGLALRDTQYFGPGTRLTVL.

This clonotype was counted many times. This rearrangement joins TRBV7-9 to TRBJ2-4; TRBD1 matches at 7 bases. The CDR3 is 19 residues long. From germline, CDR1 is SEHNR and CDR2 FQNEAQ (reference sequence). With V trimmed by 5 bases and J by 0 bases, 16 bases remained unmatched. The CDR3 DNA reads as TGTGCCAGCAGCCCAGACAGGGCTGGGAAAAGAATAGCCAAAAACATTCAGTACTTC. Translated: CASSPDRAGKRIAKNIQYF.

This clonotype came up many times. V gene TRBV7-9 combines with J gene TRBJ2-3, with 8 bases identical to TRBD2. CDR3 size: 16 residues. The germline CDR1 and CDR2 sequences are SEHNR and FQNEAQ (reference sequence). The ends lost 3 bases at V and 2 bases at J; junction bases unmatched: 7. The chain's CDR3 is CASSLSGGGATDTQYF. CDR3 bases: TGTGCCAGCAGCTTGTCGGGAGGGGGAGCCACAGATACGCAGTATTTT.

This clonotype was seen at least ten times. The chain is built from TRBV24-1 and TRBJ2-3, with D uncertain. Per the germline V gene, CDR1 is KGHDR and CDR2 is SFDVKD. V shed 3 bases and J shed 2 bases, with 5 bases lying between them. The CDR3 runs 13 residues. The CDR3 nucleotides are TGTGCCACCAGTGATCCCTCCACAGATACGCAGTATTTT. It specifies CATSDPSTDTQYF.

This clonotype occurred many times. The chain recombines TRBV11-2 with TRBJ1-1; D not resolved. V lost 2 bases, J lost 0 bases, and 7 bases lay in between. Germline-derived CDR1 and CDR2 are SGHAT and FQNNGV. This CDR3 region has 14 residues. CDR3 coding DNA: TGTGCCAGCAGCTTAATACAACTGAACACTGAAGCTTTCTTT. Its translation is CASSLIQLNTEAFF.

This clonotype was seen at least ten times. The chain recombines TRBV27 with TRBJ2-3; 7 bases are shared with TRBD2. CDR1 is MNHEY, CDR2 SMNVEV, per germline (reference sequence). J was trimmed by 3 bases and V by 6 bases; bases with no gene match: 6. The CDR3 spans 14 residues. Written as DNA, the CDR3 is TGTGCCAGCAGCTATGCGGGAGCAACAGATACGCAGTATTTT. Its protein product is CASSYAGATDTQYF.

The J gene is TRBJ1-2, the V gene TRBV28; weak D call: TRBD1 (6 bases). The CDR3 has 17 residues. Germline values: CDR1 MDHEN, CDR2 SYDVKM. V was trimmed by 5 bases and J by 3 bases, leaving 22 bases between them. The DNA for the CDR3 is TGTGCCAGCAGTCCTGGGACAAGCAGTCTGATGGACTATGGCTACACCTTC. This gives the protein CASSPGTSSLMDYGYTF.

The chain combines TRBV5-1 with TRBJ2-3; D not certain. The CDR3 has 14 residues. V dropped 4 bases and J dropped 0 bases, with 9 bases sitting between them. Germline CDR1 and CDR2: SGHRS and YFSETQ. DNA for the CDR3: TGCGCCAGCAGCCCCATCCCTAGCACAGATACGCAGTATTTT. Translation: CASSPIPSTDTQYF.

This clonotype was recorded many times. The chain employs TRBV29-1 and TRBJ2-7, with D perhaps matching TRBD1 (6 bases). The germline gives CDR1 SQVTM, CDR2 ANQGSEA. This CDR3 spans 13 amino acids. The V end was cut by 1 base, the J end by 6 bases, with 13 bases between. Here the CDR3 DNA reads TGCAGCGTTGAAGTTCAGGGACAAGGCGAGCAGTACTTC. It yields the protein CSVEVQGQGEQYF.

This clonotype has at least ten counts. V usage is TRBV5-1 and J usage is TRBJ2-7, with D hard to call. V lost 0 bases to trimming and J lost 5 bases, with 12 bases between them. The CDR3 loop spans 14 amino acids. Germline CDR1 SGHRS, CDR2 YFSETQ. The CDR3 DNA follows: TGCGCCAGCAGCTTGGGGTCCCAATTCAACGAGCAGTACTTC. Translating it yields CASSLGSQFNEQYF.

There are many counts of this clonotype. CDR3 sequence (DNA): TGCAGCGTTGCCGCCGGGTCTGTGGCAGATACGCAGTATTTT. Translation gives CSVAAGSVADTQYF. The chain couples TRBV29-1 to TRBJ2-3; D gene uncertain. There are 14 residues in the CDR3. V gave up 4 bases and J gave up 4 bases, with 15 bases separating them. CDR1 and CDR2 from the germline V gene are SQVTM and ANQGSEA.

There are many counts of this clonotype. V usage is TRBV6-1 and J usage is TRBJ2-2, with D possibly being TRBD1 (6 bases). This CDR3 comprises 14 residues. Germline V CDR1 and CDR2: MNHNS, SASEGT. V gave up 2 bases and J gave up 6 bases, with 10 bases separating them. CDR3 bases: TGTGCCAGCAGTGAAACAGGGAGCGCCGGGGAGCTGTTTTTT. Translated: CASSETGSAGELFF.

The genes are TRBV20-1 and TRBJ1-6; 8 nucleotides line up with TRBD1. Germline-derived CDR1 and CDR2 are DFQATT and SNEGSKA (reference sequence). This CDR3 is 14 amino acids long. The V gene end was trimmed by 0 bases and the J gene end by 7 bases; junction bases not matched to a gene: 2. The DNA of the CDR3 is TGCAGTGCTAGAGATCGACAGGGGAATTCACCCCTCCACTTT. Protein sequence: CSARDRQGNSPLHF.

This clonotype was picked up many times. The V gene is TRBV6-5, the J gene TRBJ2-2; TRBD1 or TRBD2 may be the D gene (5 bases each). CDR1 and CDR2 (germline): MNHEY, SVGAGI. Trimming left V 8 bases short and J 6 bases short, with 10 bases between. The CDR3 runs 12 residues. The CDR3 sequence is CASSRGSGELFF. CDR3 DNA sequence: TGTGCCAGCTCCCGGGGCTCCGGGGAGCTGTTTTTT.

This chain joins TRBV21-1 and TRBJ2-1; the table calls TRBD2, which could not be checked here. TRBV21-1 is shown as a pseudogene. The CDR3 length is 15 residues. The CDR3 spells CASSKAGPSGREQFF. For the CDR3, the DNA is TGTGCCAGCAGCAAAGCGGGACCGTCCGGGAGGGAGCAGTTCTTC.

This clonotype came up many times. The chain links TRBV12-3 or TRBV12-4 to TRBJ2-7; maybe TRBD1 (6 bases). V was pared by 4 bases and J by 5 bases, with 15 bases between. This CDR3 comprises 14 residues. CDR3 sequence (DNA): TGTGCCAGCAGTTCGTCCCCGGGACACCACGAGCAGTACTTC. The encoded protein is CASSSSPGHHEQYF.

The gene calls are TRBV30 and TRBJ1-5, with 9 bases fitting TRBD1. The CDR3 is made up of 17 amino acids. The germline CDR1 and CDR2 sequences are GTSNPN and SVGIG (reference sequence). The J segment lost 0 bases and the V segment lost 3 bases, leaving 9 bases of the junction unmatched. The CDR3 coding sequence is TGTGCCTGGAGCCCGGGACAGGGATCCTATAGCAATCAGCCCCAGCATTTT. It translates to CAWSPGQGSYSNQPQHF. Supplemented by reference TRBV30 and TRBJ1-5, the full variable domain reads SQTIHQWPATLVQPVGSPLSLECTVEGTSNPNLYWYRQAAGRGLQLLFYSVGIGQISSEVPQNLSASRPQDRQFILSSKKLLLSDSGFYLCAWSPGQGSYSNQPQHFGDGTRLSIL.

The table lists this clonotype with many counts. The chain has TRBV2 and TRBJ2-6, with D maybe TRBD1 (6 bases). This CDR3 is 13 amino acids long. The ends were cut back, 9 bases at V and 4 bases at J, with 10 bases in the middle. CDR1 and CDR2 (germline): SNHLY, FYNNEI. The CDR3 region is CAREGTGANVLTF. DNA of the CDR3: TGTGCCAGAGAGGGGACAGGGGCCAACGTCCTGACTTTC.

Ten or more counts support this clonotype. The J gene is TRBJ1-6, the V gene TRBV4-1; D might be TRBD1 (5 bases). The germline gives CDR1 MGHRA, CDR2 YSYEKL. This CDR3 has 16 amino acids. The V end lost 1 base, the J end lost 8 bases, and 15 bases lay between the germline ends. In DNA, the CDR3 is TGCGCCAGCAGCCAAGTTTCCGGGACTCGGGATTCACCCCTCCACTTT. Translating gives CASSQVSGTRDSPLHF.

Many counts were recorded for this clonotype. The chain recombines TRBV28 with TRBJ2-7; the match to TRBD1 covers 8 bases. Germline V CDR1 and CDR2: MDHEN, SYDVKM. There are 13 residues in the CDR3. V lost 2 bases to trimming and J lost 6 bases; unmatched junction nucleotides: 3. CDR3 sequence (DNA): TGTGCCAGCAGTTTACAGGACAGGGTCGAGCAGTACTTC. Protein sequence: CASSLQDRVEQYF.

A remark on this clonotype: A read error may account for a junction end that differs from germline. The chain's CDR3 is CAGRGHWGPSGANVLTF. As DNA, the CDR3 is TGTGCCGGCAGAGGACATTGGGGGCCTTCTGGGGCCAACGTCCTGACTTTC. The chain uses TRBV6-5 and TRBJ2-6; D may be TRBD1 (6 bases). The germline gives CDR1 MNHEY, CDR2 SVGAGI. The CDR3 spans 17 residues.

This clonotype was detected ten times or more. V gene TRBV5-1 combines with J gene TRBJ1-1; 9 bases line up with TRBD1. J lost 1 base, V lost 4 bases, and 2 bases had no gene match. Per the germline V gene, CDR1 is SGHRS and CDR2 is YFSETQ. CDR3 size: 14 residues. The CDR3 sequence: CASSVGQGNTEAFF. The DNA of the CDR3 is TGCGCCAGCAGCGTGGGACAGGGGAACACTGAAGCTTTCTTT.

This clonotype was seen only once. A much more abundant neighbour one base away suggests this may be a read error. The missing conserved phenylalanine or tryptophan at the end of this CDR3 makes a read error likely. The CDR3 spells CASSLGGIEAFL. For the CDR3, the DNA is TGTGCCAGCAGCTTAGGCGGAATTGAAGCTTTCCTT. This rearrangement joins TRBV11-2 to TRBJ1-1; no firm D call. Trimming shortened V by 1 base and J by 7 bases, and 7 bases separated the two germline ends. Germline V gene data show CDR1 as SGHAT and CDR2 as FQNNGV. The CDR3 sequence is 12 residues long.